This T cell receptor beta chain was recovered during a study of T cell changes during pregnancy in multiple sclerosis. CDR3 length: 16 residues. The V gene's germline CDR1 is SGHTA and CDR2 FQGNSA. The V segment lost 5 bases and the J segment 0 bases; nucleotides outside the gene matches: 9. Clones were read by immunoSEQ multiplex PCR, and TCRdb kept only the in-frame ones, dropping some. The data hold approximately 97,000 clones, with 90% observed a single time. V gene TRBV7-2 combines with J gene TRBJ2-7; TRBD1 agrees at 8 bases. The sequence derives from a female donor in good health, enrolled as a control in a pregnancy study. The specimen was peripheral blood, collected in the second trimester of pregnancy. CDR3 sequence: CASSPLGQGRSYEQYF. The CDR3 DNA reads TGTGCCAGCAGCCCCCTCGGACAGGGCCGCTCCTACGAGCAGTACTTC.